This TCR beta chain was found in a study of immune evolution from preneoplasia to lung adenocarcinoma. This clone was counted between two and nine times. Its antigen is unidentified. The repertoire was sequenced with immunoSEQ multiplex PCR; TCRdb's copy has only in-frame clones and lacks some. The data show roughly 4,000 clones, 60% to 80% seen once. Findings and limits, study-wide: Highest clonality occurred in KRAS-mutant, not EGFR-mutant or double wild-type, nodules. Normal lung had the highest top T cell clone frequencies.

The V gene lost 5 bases and the J gene lost 2 bases, with 7 bases spanning the gap. CDR1 SGHRS and CDR2 YFSETQ come from the germline V gene. CDR3 length: 12 amino acids. Histologic diagnosis was independently verified by two lung pathologists. The chain links TRBV5-1 to TRBJ1-1; unclear D gene. Sequenced input: FFPE lung adenocarcinoma in situ tissue. This sequence was found in a person between 60 and 80 years old with lung adenocarcinoma. The CDR3 DNA is TGCGCCAGCAGGTGGGCAAACACTGAAGCTTTCTTT. It is translated as CASRWANTEAFF.